This passage covers 27 T cell receptor beta chains from one sample sequenced in a study of blood T cells in healthy people across ages. A second roughly 6 to 11 cycle PCR used barcoded and J-beta primers. TCRdb re-called the 5' RACE reads with MiXCR, one entry per CDR3 protein. The table includes more than 1,400,000 distinct CDR3 sequences, roughly 45% detected once. The sample taken for sequencing was blood. These TCRs come from a woman aged 18-29 years in good health.

This clonotype turned up a few times. The chain has TRBV10-3 and TRBJ2-1; TRBD2 might be the D (7 bases). Looked up from germline, CDR1 is ENHRY and CDR2 is SYGVKD. CDR3 size: 17 residues. Trimming pared 2 bases from V and 3 bases from J, leaving 17 bases between. CDR3: CAISEAGATSFYNEQFF. The CDR3 DNA reads TGTGCCATCAGTGAGGCGGGGGCCACCTCTTTCTACAATGAGCAGTTCTTC.

The rearrangement uses TRBV6-5 and TRBJ2-1; 9 nucleotides align to TRBD2. Germline loops: CDR1 MNHEY, CDR2 SVGAGI. V dropped 6 bases and J dropped 10; count of bases not matched to a gene: 13. CDR3 length: 15 residues. CDR3 protein: CASSHAGGRAYEQFF. The CDR3 bases are TGTGCCAGCAGCCACGCGGGCGGGAGGGCCTACGAGCAGTTCTTC.

The CDR3 region is CASSQEGWPGELFF. Written as DNA, the CDR3 is TGTGCCAGCAGCCAAGAGGGGTGGCCCGGGGAGCTGTTTTTT. The V and J genes are TRBV3-1 and TRBJ2-2, with D unresolved. In germline, CDR1 is LGHDT, CDR2 YNNKEL (reference sequence). The V gene lost 0 bases and the J gene lost 6 bases, with 8 bases spanning the gap. This CDR3 region has 14 residues.

This chain uses TRBV5-6 with TRBJ1-5; a possible D gene is TRBD1 (6 bases). Germline-derived CDR1 and CDR2 are SGHDT and YYEEEE. This CDR3 region has 15 residues. V was pared by 3 bases and J by 6 bases, with 16 bases between. CDR3: CASSSGTATGQPQHF. The CDR3 DNA reads TGTGCCAGCAGCTCGGGGACGGCGACAGGTCAGCCCCAGCATTTT.

The V call is TRBV6-1, the J call TRBJ2-4; D is undetermined. CDR1 MNHNS and CDR2 SASEGT come from the germline V gene. Trimming removed 4 bases from V and 5 bases from J, with 6 bases in between. The CDR3 is made up of 12 amino acids. This CDR3 is CASSGTQNIQYF. In DNA, the CDR3 is TGTGCCAGCAGTGGAACCCAAAACATTCAGTACTTC.

This clonotype came up a few times. The chain couples TRBV7-2 to TRBJ1-2; 10 positions agree with TRBD1. J was trimmed by 2 bases and V by 1 base; bases with no gene match: 4. CDR3 size: 16 residues. Germline loops: CDR1 SGHTA, CDR2 FQGNSA. DNA for the CDR3: TGTGCCAGCAGCTTAGTGGGGACAGGGGAGAACTATGGCTACACCTTC. Protein product: CASSLVGTGENYGYTF.

This clonotype was recorded a few times. The V gene is TRBV29-1, the J gene TRBJ2-1; D unclear. The J call is in doubt because the DNA end fits TRBJ2-7 better. Germline loops: CDR1 SQVTM, CDR2 ANQGSEA. The CDR3 is 12 amino acids. CDR3 sequence: CSDQYGYNEQYF. In DNA form, the CDR3 reads TGCAGTGACCAATACGGGTACAATGAGCAGTACTTC.

The table lists this clonotype with a few counts. This chain connects TRBV7-2 to TRBJ2-1, with TRBD1 identical over 8 bases. In germline, CDR1 is SGHTA, CDR2 FQGNSA. The V segment lost 7 bases and the J segment 2 bases; nucleotides outside the gene matches: 4. This CDR3 is 14 amino acids long. CDR3 loop: CASKPGQAYNEQFF. The CDR3 DNA is TGTGCCAGCAAGCCGGGACAGGCCTACAATGAGCAGTTCTTC.

V usage is TRBV2 and J usage is TRBJ2-5; D not resolved. V was cut by 2 bases and J by 11 bases, with 18 bases left in between. Germline V gene data show CDR1 as SNHLY and CDR2 as FYNNEI. The CDR3 runs 14 residues. CDR3: CASSEYASSSEQYF. CDR3 in DNA: TGTGCCAGCAGTGAATATGCTAGTTCATCTGAGCAGTACTTC. The full variable domain, its missing parts supplied by reference TRBV2 and TRBJ2-5, is EPEVTQTPSHQVTQMGQEVILRCVPISNHLYFYWYRQILGQKVEFLVSFYNNEISEKSEIFDDQFSVERPDGSNFTLKIRSTKLEDSAMYFCASSEYASSSEQYFGPGTRLLVL.

This clonotype came up a few times. This chain links TRBV9 with TRBJ2-1, with a weak D call TRBD2 (6 bases). The length of the CDR3 is 16 residues. CDR1 and CDR2 from the germline V gene are SGDLS and YYNGEE. V dropped 0 bases and J dropped 8 bases, with 18 bases sitting between them. The CDR3 DNA is TGTGCCAGCAGCGTAGTCGGGACTCCCAAGGGTGATGAGCAGTTCTTC. It encodes CASSVVGTPKGDEQFF.

This clonotype turned up a few times. The V call is TRBV6-1, the J call TRBJ2-1; D is unclear. Deletions cut 6 bases from V and 5 bases from J, with 11 bases between. CDR1 is MNHNS and CDR2 is SASEGT in the germline V gene. This CDR3 is built from 13 residues. CDR3 sequence: CASRGLVDNEQFF. For the CDR3, the DNA is TGTGCCAGCAGGGGCTTAGTCGACAATGAGCAGTTCTTC.

V usage is TRBV28 and J usage is TRBJ1-6; D gene unclear. This CDR3 spans 14 amino acids. The V gene lost 6 bases and the J gene lost 3 bases, with 9 bases spanning the gap. Germline assignment: CDR1 MDHEN and CDR2 SYDVKM. The CDR3 region is CASSLRDYNSPLHF. DNA of the CDR3: TGTGCCAGCAGCCTCCGGGACTATAATTCACCCCTCCACTTT.

A single count supports this clonotype. The gene calls are TRBV5-1 and TRBJ2-5; 9 bases map to TRBD1. The germline V gene encodes CDR1 SGHRS and CDR2 YFSETQ. The trim removed 3 bases at V and 4 bases at J, leaving 1 base unmatched. The CDR3 covers 13 residues. CDR3 sequence: CASSWDRVETQYF. In DNA form, the CDR3 reads TGCGCCAGCAGCTGGGACAGGGTAGAGACCCAGTACTTC.

A word on this clonotype: A read error may account for a junction end that differs from germline. The chain uses TRBV5-1 and TRBJ2-3; 11 nucleotides align to TRBD2. Germline values: CDR1 SGHRS, CDR2 YFSETQ. CDR3 size: 16 residues. The CDR3 DNA reads as TGCGCCAGCAGCAGCCTACAGACTAGCGGGAAAGATACGCGGTATTTT. It translates to CASSSLQTSGKDTRYF.

This clonotype was counted only a few times. The V gene is TRBV20-1, the J gene TRBJ2-5, with 10 bases fitting TRBD2. The V gene's germline CDR1 is DFQATT and CDR2 SNEGSKA (reference sequence). Germline trimming cut 6 bases from V and 0 bases from J; bases unmatched to any gene: 7. CDR3 length equals 15 residues. The CDR3 DNA reads TGCAGTGCCTCTCCCGGGACTAGCGACCAAGAGACCCAGTACTTC. Translating it yields CSASPGTSDQETQYF.

This chain joins TRBV28 and TRBJ1-3; D possibly corresponds to TRBD1 (5 bases). The V end lost 6 bases, the J end lost 2 bases, and 11 bases lay between the germline ends. Germline V CDR1 and CDR2: MDHEN, SYDVKM. This CDR3 comprises 14 residues. The CDR3 bases are TGTGCCAGCAGGATACAGGCAACTGGAAACACCATATATTTT. Its translation is CASRIQATGNTIYF.

This clonotype was observed a few times. This chain uses TRBV18 with TRBJ2-1; 7 bases agree with TRBD2. CDR1 and CDR2 (germline): KGHSH, LQKENI. V was pared by 2 bases and J by 5 bases, with 12 bases of the junction left unmatched. The CDR3 has 17 amino acids. The CDR3 is CASSPNILAGSNNEQFF. The CDR3 nucleotides are TGTGCCAGCTCACCAAACATTTTAGCGGGCTCTAACAATGAGCAGTTCTTC.

In this sample, this clonotype turned up once. The chain combines TRBV7-2 with TRBJ2-5; tentative D call: TRBD2 (6 bases). Looked up from germline, CDR1 is SGHTA and CDR2 is FQGNSA. Trimming removed 4 bases at V and 13 bases at J, with 16 bases between. CDR3 size: 12 residues. The CDR3 bases are TGTGCCAGCAGCTCCGTAGGAGGGTTTCCGTACTTC. This translates into CASSSVGGFPYF.

V gene TRBV2 combines with J gene TRBJ1-1, with D perhaps TRBD1 (5 bases). CDR3 length equals 16 residues. Germline values: CDR1 SNHLY, CDR2 FYNNEI. Trimming left V 0 bases short and J 2 bases short, with 13 bases between. The CDR3 region has the DNA TGTGCCAGCAGTGAAGCAGGGGCGAAGGTAAACACTGAAGCTTTCTTT. Protein product: CASSEAGAKVNTEAFF.

The rearrangement joins TRBV4-1 to TRBJ2-3; maybe TRBD2 (7 bases). The germline V gene encodes CDR1 MGHRA and CDR2 YSYEKL. The CDR3 runs to 19 residues. V was clipped by 0 bases and J by 4 bases, with 23 bases between them. Here the CDR3 reads CASSQDILGGGNLADTQYF. In DNA, the CDR3 is TGCGCCAGCAGCCAAGATATTTTAGGGGGGGGGAATCTGGCAGATACGCAGTATTTT.

With respect to this clonotype: The junction and the germline gene differ at one end; a read error may be behind it. The chain recombines TRBV7-9 with TRBJ2-3; 7 bases agree with TRBD1. Germline values: CDR1 SEHNR, CDR2 FQNEAQ (reference sequence). The CDR3 runs 15 residues. The CDR3 sequence: CASSPPRTGTDMQYF. The CDR3 nucleotides read TGTGCCAGCAGCCCCCCGAGAACGGGGACAGATATGCAGTATTTT.

This clonotype has more than one count but fewer than ten. This rearrangement joins TRBV4-1 to TRBJ1-4; D perhaps matches TRBD1 (6 bases). This CDR3 is built from 16 residues. The germline CDR1 and CDR2 sequences are MGHRA and YSYEKL. The V gene lost 7 bases and the J gene lost 2 bases, with 17 bases spanning the gap. CDR3 sequence reads: CASTPGAETTNEKLFF. As DNA, the CDR3 is TGCGCCAGCACCCCAGGGGCCGAAACGACTAATGAAAAACTGTTTTTT.

The rearrangement links TRBV5-1 to TRBJ1-1; 9 positions agree with TRBD1. Germline values: CDR1 SGHRS, CDR2 YFSETQ. The CDR3 is 15 amino acids. The junction had 9 bases not matched to a gene; V was cut back by 4 bases and J by 5 bases. The CDR3 DNA reads TGCGCCAGCAGCCCGCCCGGGACAGGGTTAACTGAAGCTTTCTTT. It codes for CASSPPGTGLTEAFF.

This clonotype was counted only a few times. The V and J genes are TRBV7-9 and TRBJ2-3, with D unresolved. The CDR3 runs to 15 residues. The germline V gene has CDR1 SEHNR and CDR2 FQNEAQ (reference sequence). V shed 1 base and J shed 4 bases, with 12 bases lying between them. The CDR3 DNA follows: TGTGCCAGCAGCTTAGGACTCACCTCCGCAGATACGCAGTATTTT. Its protein is CASSLGLTSADTQYF.

The J gene is TRBJ2-1, the V gene TRBV10-2, with D possibly being TRBD2 (5 bases). Germline CDR1 and CDR2: WSHSY and SAAADI. The V gene lost 1 base and the J gene lost 12 bases, with 13 bases spanning the gap. The CDR3 is 13 amino acids. CDR3 region: CASSEWETWGQFF. The DNA for the CDR3 is TGCGCCAGCAGTGAGTGGGAGACTTGGGGGCAGTTCTTC.

This clonotype was seen only once. The CDR3 DNA sequence: TGCAGTGCTAGTCCCCTACTTAGCAATCAGCCCCAGCATTTT. This gives the protein CSASPLLSNQPQHF. This sequence joins TRBV20-1 and TRBJ1-5; D unresolved. CDR3 length: 14 residues. V lost 3 bases and J 0 bases, leaving 9 bases between the germline ends. Germline CDR1 and CDR2: DFQATT and SNEGSKA (reference sequence).

The chain is built from TRBV12-3 or TRBV12-4 and TRBJ2-3; a possible D gene is TRBD2 (6 bases). The germline V and J ends were trimmed by 6 bases and 2 bases, with 12 bases remaining between them. The length of the CDR3 is 14 residues. This CDR3 reads CASRKAGLTDTQYF. Written as DNA, the CDR3 is TGTGCCAGCAGAAAGGCGGGACTCACAGATACGCAGTATTTT.